This TCR beta chain originates from a study of CXCR3-negative and CXCR3-positive naive CD8 T cells. The authors made the TRB cDNA libraries by 5' RACE using UMI labels. TCRdb re-called the 5' RACE reads and shows each CDR3 protein once, DNA omitted. The table lists tens of thousands of distinct CDR3 sequences. Every subset of CD8+ T cells was sorted in triplicate at a few hundred thousand cells each. The germline V gene has CDR1 MDHEN and CDR2 SYDVKM. CDR3 length: 12 amino acids. To note about this clonotype: Its antigen is not identified.

Study-level results: TRB CDR3s were more hydrophobic in CXCR3-positive than in CXCR3-negative naive cells.

This clonotype originated in a human donor in good health. Some clones in this sample may be carry-over from other donors' samples. The sequencing input was naive CXCR3+ CD8+ T cells from blood. As to subset: CD45RO-CCR7+CD27+CD95- naive CD8+ T cells expressing CXCR3 (TNR3+). The V call is TRBV28, the J call TRBJ2-3; the TRBD1 assignment by TCRdb is unverifiable without DNA. The CDR3 region is CASLRPGGTQYF.